The clone carrying this T cell receptor beta chain was picked up one time. Compared with germline, one end of the junction differs, possibly owing to a read error. Using immunoSEQ multiplex PCR, the repertoire was profiled, and TCRdb retains in-frame clones only, with some absent. The table has roughly 1,800,000 clones, about 95% seen once. This sample stems from a study of shared clonotypes between healthy human individuals. Study-wide background: Three plates were used per donor for CD4 naive, three for CD4 memory, two for CD8 naive and one for CD8 memory.

CD8 cells classed as naive were CD45RO-negative and positively selected for CCR7, excluding terminally differentiated effector memory CD45RA+ cells. The CDR3 loop spans 14 amino acids. Germline V lookup: CDR1 SEHNR, CDR2 FQNEAQ (reference sequence). The rearrangement links TRBV7-9 to TRBJ2-7, with D perhaps matching TRBD2 (5 bases). The sequenced material came from naive CD8+ T cells sorted from blood. The clonotype originates from a man aged 18 to 35 in good health. The chain's CDR3 is CASSLAEDPLSAEF. For the CDR3, the DNA is TGTGCCAGCAGCTTAGCGGAGGACCCCCTTTCCGCAGAATTC.